This TCR beta chain was documented in a study of blood T cells in healthy people across ages (dated by TCRdb to 2015 to 2017). Context from the whole study: Template switching captured roughly one uniquely barcoded TCR beta cDNA molecule per two T cells in model experiments. Age-related changes in TCR beta repertoire diversity were measured in the study by deep sequencing normalized with unique cDNA molecular identifiers. The donors were divided into four age groups: young (average around 15 years), middle-aged (over 35), aged (under 70) and long-lived (roughly 88). Two additional independent replicas of 1 million unique cDNA reads from the same blood draw were analyzed for two donors (one aged 18 to 30 and one aged 80 or older).

The approximately 39 donors, aged about 6 to 95 years, were systemically healthy Caucasian individuals from Russia. About 9.1 milliliters of peripheral blood were collected from each donor into EDTA-treated Vacutainer tubes. Ficoll-Paque density-gradient centrifugation was used to isolate PBMCs, with at least 6.5 million per sample. Total RNA, at least 6 micrograms per sample, was extracted from PBMCs with Trizol reagent. For every donor, an aliquot of PBMCs went through flow cytometry to measure the percentages of naive CD45RAhigh/CD27high T cells. The library was obtained by 5' RACE. The sequencer listed for this sample is Illumina HiSeq 2500. The second PCR ran for roughly 7 to 11 cycles and used a J-beta primer mix along with a sample-barcoded 5' primer. Each TCR beta cDNA molecule received a unique molecular identifier from a template-switch 5' adaptor carrying 12 random nucleotides. Each sample yielded at least 2.5 million CDR3-containing paired-end reads. First-strand cDNA synthesis was performed from all RNA using the Mint cDNA synthesis kit, with priming by a TRBC-specific oligonucleotide. Following uracil-DNA glycosylase treatment, a first 18-cycle PCR with universal primers M1SS and BC2_uni_R was performed on all cDNA. The study's own analysis went as follows. For normalization, 1 million high-quality reads were randomly selected from each sample, with every read carrying a distinct molecular identifier. Instead of being binned into consensus sequences, reads with shared molecular identifiers were discarded. CDR3 identification, clonotype clustering and error correction used MiTCR with a Q25 quality threshold and the strictest error-elimination algorithm. A nonparametric unseen species model using Euler transformation provided a lower-bound estimate of total TCR beta diversity. The public sequencing data were trimmed at Q25 with fastp and processed into clonotypes with MiXCR by TCRdb, which kept only in-frame beta chains. Rows merge per CDR3 protein into single entries with the most common DNA and genes. For this entry, the V and J calls and clone size follow TCRdb and not the study's own pipeline. The sample contains some 1,000,000 distinct CDR3 sequences, 20% to 25% of them found a single time. The ten top clones hold 0.75% of the sample.

As encoded in the germline V gene, CDR1 is SGHDT while CDR2 is YYEEEE. Trimming at the junction amounts to 4 bases on V and 7 bases on J, and the germline ends lie 17 bases apart. Including cysteine and phenylalanine, the CDR3 has 14 amino acids. Kept here is only the CDR3 DNA, which spans 42 bases and is read in frame from base 1. What the authors observed across the whole study: Because donor CMV infection status was unknown, age-related changes in expanded clonotypes were potentially confounded. As age increased, observed TCR beta diversity per million T cells dropped in a roughly linear way, and a significant reduction was already evident by age about 40. Estimates of total diversity based on one million sequenced T cells were considered lower bounds and underestimates. Compared with the aged group, more naive CD4+ T cells, fewer expanded clones and increased TCR diversity were shown by the long-lived group, suggesting age selection. Because profiling used bulk unsorted PBMCs, naive and antigen-experienced compartments could not be compared conclusively. Observed TCR beta diversity correlated strongly with the percentage of naive T cells measured by flow cytometry.

As regards this clonotype: No antigen is known for it. Base-call qualities are not available, and no considerably larger clone is one nucleotide away.

The same sample was also studied in work on T cells of mothers and their children. The second study's authors report: Nine systemically healthy Caucasian individuals, comprising three mothers and their six children, were included as donors. cDNA synthesis used all of the extracted RNA, with 1.5 ug of RNA in each 15 ul reaction. In the second PCR, sample barcodes and 2-4 random nucleotides were introduced via the M1S primer. Over 10 million TCR beta CDR3 reads came from each mother, compared with 3.3 million or so reads from each child. TCR recombination output is similarly shaped by thymic selection in related and unrelated pairs, with a minor effect exerted by inherited differences. Related mother-child pairs always showed normalized repertoire overlap that was slightly higher than in unrelated mother-child pairs, though the difference was never significant. Persistent microchimeric T cell clones were not detected, at a sensitivity of 85 to 100 clones per million clonotypes. The study used deep NGS to compare TCR beta repertoires of mothers and children, seeking features distinguishing related mother-child pairs from unrelated individuals. Mothers averaged roughly 36 +/- 4 years of age and children averaged around 10 +/- 4 years. Libraries were sequenced on Illumina HiSeq 2000 with 100+100 nt paired-end reads after adapter ligation with NEBNext reagents. Mother and child libraries were prepared a month apart and sequenced in separate runs to prevent cross-contamination. For each donor, somewhere between roughly 450,000 and 2,200,000 distinct TCR beta clonotypes were identified. Naive TCR beta clonotypes were estimated from low-frequency clonotypes matched to each donor's FACS-determined naive share, without sorting.

The chain was built from TRBV5-6 and TRBJ2-5; D gene: possibly TRBD2, on 6 matching bases. The material sequenced was blood. This clonotype was obtained from a girl aged 2 to 9 in good health. The CDR3 reads CASSTVAGIGTQYF. At the DNA level, the sequence is TGTGCCAGCAGCACGGTTGCGGGGATAGGGACCCAGTACTTC.